This T cell receptor (beta chain) was observed in a study of cytomegalovirus exposure and HLA in healthy donors. Study-wide context: The approximately 120 validation repertoires were produced on the same platform as the 700 or so repertoires of the first cohort. This was reported in a later analysis.

From germline, CDR1 is SGHNT and CDR2 YYREEE (reference sequence). The trim removed 3 bases at V and 5 bases at J, leaving 7 bases unmatched. This CDR3 region has 15 residues. TCRdb's copy holds only in-frame clones and misses some; the assay was immunoSEQ multiplex PCR. The sample holds some 180,000 clones, about three quarters seen once. The sequencing input was PBMCs. The chain has TRBV5-4 and TRBJ2-7, with 11 bases fitting TRBD2. The TCR sequence derives from a woman in her twenties or thirties in good health and CMV-seronegative. For the CDR3, the DNA is TGTGCCAGCAGCTCAGCACTAGCGGGAGTCAACGAGCAGTACTTC. This encodes CASSSALAGVNEQYF. The full variable domain, completed using reference TRBV5-4 and TRBJ2-7, is ETGVTQSPTHLIKTRGQQVTLRCSSQSGHNTVSWYQQALGQGPQFIFQYYREEENGRGNFPPRFSGLQFPNYSSELNVNALELDDSALYLCASSSALAGVNEQYFGPGTRLTVT.